The 21 T cell receptor beta chains below all came from one sample that was sequenced in a study of OX40 agonist ivuxolimab in advanced cancers. Libraries were prepared by immunoSEQ multiplex PCR; TCRdb keeps only in-frame clonotypes and omits some of them. Of approximately 82,000 clones in the sample, 88% are singletons; the top ten hold over 4%. Sequenced here: CD4+ or CD8+ T cells sorted from blood, sampled in a trial of the OX40 agonist ivuxolimab. The source is an adult with an advanced solid tumor such as melanoma, head and neck, liver or kidney cancer.

The chain is built from TRBV11-2 and TRBJ2-3; D gene unclear. The V and J ends lost 4 bases and 5 bases respectively, with 7 bases between them. The germline CDR1 and CDR2 sequences are SGHAT and FQNNGV. CDR3 length: 12 amino acids. CDR3 bases: TGTGCCAGCAGCTGGCAGGAAGATACGCAGTATTTT. Translating gives CASSWQEDTQYF.

The rearrangement joins TRBV11-2 to TRBJ2-1; 7 positions agree with TRBD1. This CDR3 contains 13 residues. Germline lookup yields CDR1 SGHAT and CDR2 FQNNGV. The junction had 3 bases not matched to a gene; V was cut back by 5 bases and J by 5 bases. CDR3 coding DNA: TGTGCCAGCAGCCAAGACAGGGACAATGAGCAGTTCTTC. Encoded protein: CASSQDRDNEQFF.

The J gene is TRBJ1-2, the V gene TRBV6-6; D is uncertain. V lost 6 bases and J lost 1, with 12 bases in between. The CDR3 loop spans 14 amino acids. The germline CDR1 and CDR2 sequences are MNHNY and SVGAGI (reference sequence). CDR3 bases: TGTGCCAGCAGCGAGGACGCGTATAACTATGGCTACACCTTC. Amino acids: CASSEDAYNYGYTF.

Only a few counts were recorded for this clone. The chain combines TRBV18 with TRBJ2-1, with D perhaps TRBD2 (6 bases). Trimming took off 1 base at V and 2 bases at J, with 15 bases between the two ends. CDR1 KGHSH and CDR2 LQKENI come from the germline V gene. The CDR3 is 17 amino acids. DNA of the CDR3: TGTGCCAGCTCACCACAGACTAGTGGCCGTCCCTACAATGAGCAGTTCTTC. This encodes CASSPQTSGRPYNEQFF.

The V gene is TRBV19, the J gene TRBJ1-4; D uncertain. This CDR3 spans 15 amino acids. V was trimmed by 3 bases and J by 0 bases, leaving 8 bases between them. The germline gives CDR1 LNHDA, CDR2 SQIVND (reference sequence). The CDR3 region has the DNA TGTGCCAGTAGTATGGGCGGAGCAACTAATGAAAAACTGTTTTTT. It is translated as CASSMGGATNEKLFF.

The chain links TRBV14 to TRBJ2-2; D is ambiguous. Germline values: CDR1 SGHDN, CDR2 FVKESK. V was trimmed by 0 bases and J by 6 bases, leaving 20 bases between them. This CDR3 region has 18 residues. CDR3 region: CASSQEFRTTDLAGELFF. DNA for the CDR3: TGTGCCAGCAGCCAAGAGTTCAGGACCACAGACCTGGCCGGGGAGCTGTTTTTT. Looking up the rest from reference TRBV14 and TRBJ2-2 gives the full variable domain: EAGVTQFPSHSVIEKGQTVTLRCDPISGHDNLYWYRRVMGKEIKFLLHFVKESKQDESGMPNNRFLAERTGGTYSTLKVQPAELEDSGVYFCASSQEFRTTDLAGELFFGEGSRLTVL.

V usage is TRBV19 and J usage is TRBJ2-3; 7 positions match TRBD2. The CDR3 sequence is 15 residues long. The J segment lost 2 bases and the V segment lost 4 bases, leaving 6 bases of the junction unmatched. The V gene's germline CDR1 is LNHDA and CDR2 SQIVND (reference sequence). CDR3 in amino acids: CASSTSGTNTDTQYF. Written as DNA, the CDR3 is TGTGCCAGTAGTACCAGCGGGACGAACACAGATACGCAGTATTTT.

This chain uses TRBV6-5 with TRBJ1-6; 7 nucleotides align to TRBD1. The CDR3 sequence is 14 residues long. Trimming took 6 bases from V and 7 from J; bases not matched to a gene: 6. The germline V gene encodes CDR1 MNHEY and CDR2 SVGAGI. CDR3 nucleotide sequence: TGTGCCAGCAGAAGACAGGGCGCAAATTCACCCCTCCACTTT. It specifies CASRRQGANSPLHF.

The rearrangement joins TRBV28 to TRBJ2-3; D is unclear. The CDR3 extends over 16 amino acids. Germline V CDR1 and CDR2: MDHEN, SYDVKM. V shed 2 bases and J shed 0 bases, with 12 bases lying between them. This CDR3 reads CASSLVGTVSTDTQYF. As DNA, the CDR3 is TGTGCCAGCAGTTTAGTGGGAACAGTTAGCACAGATACGCAGTATTTT.

The CDR3 sequence is CASSPGLGGYGYTF. The CDR3, as DNA: TGTGCCAGTAGTCCTGGACTCGGTGGCTATGGCTACACCTTC. V gene TRBV19 combines with J gene TRBJ1-2; D gene unclear. This CDR3 has 14 residues. From germline, CDR1 is LNHDA and CDR2 SQIVND (reference sequence). Trimming pared 5 bases from V and 4 bases from J, leaving 14 bases between.

The count of this clone is one. An end of the junction does not agree with germline; a read error may underlie this. This rearrangement joins TRBV2 to TRBJ2-7; TRBD2 aligns across 8 bases. Germline CDR1 and CDR2: SNHLY and FYNNEI. This CDR3 region has 15 residues. The DNA of the CDR3 is TGTGCCAGCAATGAACCCCCGGGACTAGTGGCCGAGCAGTACTTC. Its protein product is CASNEPPGLVAEQYF.

The chain carries TRBV18 and TRBJ1-2; TRBD1 might be the D (5 bases). The germline V gene encodes CDR1 KGHSH and CDR2 LQKENI. This CDR3 contains 15 residues. V was trimmed by 3 bases and J by 4 bases, leaving 15 bases between them. The CDR3 DNA is TGTGCCAGCTCACCTACGGGGCTGACTGTCTATGGCTACACCTTC. Translated: CASSPTGLTVYGYTF.

The count of this clone is one. V usage is TRBV5-4 and J usage is TRBJ2-3; the D gene could be TRBD1 or TRBD2 (5 bases each). The CDR3 is 15 amino acids. With 3 bases removed from V and 0 bases from J, the gap between germline ends came to 11 bases. CDR1 is SGHNT, CDR2 YYREEE, per germline (reference sequence). The CDR3 region has the DNA TGTGCCAGCAGCTATCGGGACGCCAGCACAGATACGCAGTATTTT. Translating gives CASSYRDASTDTQYF.

The chain carries TRBV27 and TRBJ1-5, with D tentatively TRBD1 (5 bases). Trimming cost V 2 bases and J 7 bases, with 15 bases left between them. The germline V gene has CDR1 MNHEY and CDR2 SMNVEV (reference sequence). This CDR3 spans 15 amino acids. CDR3 DNA: TGTGCCAGCAGTTTAGGGGGTGGGTTTGGACAGCCCCAGCATTTT. Translation: CASSLGGGFGQPQHF.

A single count supports this clone. The chain has TRBV9 and TRBJ2-3; 12 bases are a match to TRBD2. The CDR3 covers 18 residues. Germline V gene sequence: CDR1 SGDLS, CDR2 YYNGEE. Losses at the gene ends were 3 bases for V and 4 bases for J; bases not matched to a gene: 12. The CDR3 coding sequence is TGTGCCAGCAGCGAGGCCCCGACTAGCGGGAGTGGTCCAGATACGCAGTATTTT. It is translated as CASSEAPTSGSGPDTQYF.

This clone was observed a single time. The gene calls are TRBV7-9 and TRBJ2-1, with TRBD2 identical over 8 bases. V lost 5 bases and J lost 6; bases outside the gene matches: 6. The CDR3 is 14 amino acids. Germline lookup yields CDR1 SEHNR and CDR2 FQNEAQ (reference sequence). CDR3 sequence (DNA): TGTGCCAGCAGCCCCCTCGGGGGGGGCAATGAGCAGTTCTTC. Translation: CASSPLGGGNEQFF.

The chain carries TRBV21-1 and TRBJ1-2; the table's TRBD1 call for D was not verified on the DNA. TRBV21-1 is labeled a pseudogene. There are 15 residues in the CDR3. CDR3 nucleotide sequence: TGTGCCAGCAGCAAACGGGGACAATCCTCCTATGGCTACACCTTC. Its protein is CASSKRGQSSYGYTF.

V usage is TRBV2 and J usage is TRBJ2-1, with TRBD2 matching 11 bases. The CDR3 extends over 13 amino acids. Germline V gene lookup returns CDR1 SNHLY and CDR2 FYNNEI. V lost 9 bases to trimming and J lost 5 bases; unmatched junction nucleotides: 3. CDR3: CASLAGGNNEQFF. The CDR3 coding sequence is TGTGCCAGTCTAGCGGGGGGAAACAATGAGCAGTTCTTC.

The genes are TRBV7-9 and TRBJ2-7; D not certain. Germline V gene data show CDR1 as SEHNR and CDR2 as FQNEAQ (reference sequence). V shed 1 base and J shed 3 bases, with 7 bases lying between them. The length of the CDR3 is 13 residues. The CDR3 reads CASSLGANYEQYF. The CDR3 DNA is TGTGCCAGCAGCTTAGGAGCCAACTACGAGCAGTACTTC.

This chain joins TRBV5-8 and TRBJ1-5, with D uncertain. Germline CDR1 and CDR2: SGHTS and YDEGEE. V was shortened by 0 bases and J by 6 bases, with 10 bases between the two germline ends. The CDR3 has 14 amino acids. In nucleotides, the CDR3 is TGTGCCAGCAGCTTGGCGGCGCAGGCTCAGCCCCAGCATTTT. It yields the protein CASSLAAQAQPQHF.

The chain carries TRBV5-8 and TRBJ2-5; D perhaps matches TRBD1 (6 bases). The CDR3 extends over 15 amino acids. The V gene lost 4 bases and the J gene lost 0 bases, with 13 bases spanning the gap. In germline, CDR1 is SGHTS, CDR2 YDEGEE. The CDR3 coding sequence is TGTGCCAGCAGCCCACAGACAGGTTACCAAGAGACCCAGTACTTC. Its protein product is CASSPQTGYQETQYF.